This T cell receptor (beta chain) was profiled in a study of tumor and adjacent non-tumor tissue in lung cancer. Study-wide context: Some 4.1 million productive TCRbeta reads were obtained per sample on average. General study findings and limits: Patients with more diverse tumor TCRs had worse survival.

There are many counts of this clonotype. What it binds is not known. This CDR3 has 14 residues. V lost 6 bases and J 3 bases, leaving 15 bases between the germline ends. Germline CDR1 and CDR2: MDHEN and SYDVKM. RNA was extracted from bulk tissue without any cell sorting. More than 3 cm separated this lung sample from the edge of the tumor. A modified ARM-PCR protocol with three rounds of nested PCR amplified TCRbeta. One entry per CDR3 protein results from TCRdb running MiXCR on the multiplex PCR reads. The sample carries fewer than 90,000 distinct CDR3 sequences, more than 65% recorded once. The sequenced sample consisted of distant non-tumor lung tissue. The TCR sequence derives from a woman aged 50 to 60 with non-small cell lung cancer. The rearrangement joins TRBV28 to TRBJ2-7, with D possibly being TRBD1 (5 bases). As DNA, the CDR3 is TGTGCCAGCAGGCGCGACAGTAATGACTACGAGCAGTACTTC. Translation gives CASRRDSNDYEQYF.